A selection of T cell receptor beta chains follows, all from one sample in a study of blood T cell repertoires in COVID-19. Measured with immunoSEQ multiplex PCR; TCRdb has only the in-frame clones, and not every one. The sample has approximately 200,000 clones, 75% to 85% seen once; the top ten hold nearly 7.5%. Sample: PBMCs or T cells enriched from blood (not recorded which). These receptors came from a woman in her thirties or forties with acute COVID-19. The CDR3 runs from the conserved cysteine through the conserved F or W.

CDR3aa	v_gene
CASSLTSGSLNEQFF	TRBV11-3
CASSPQRAGEKLFF	TRBV5-5
CASSRGASGSLGEQFF	TRBV7-2
CASSSPGTTYEQYF	TRBV5-4
CASSQIPGLLNEQFF	TRBV7-3
CASSLGRQGNSPLHF	TRBV7-2
CASSTDRDQPQHF	TRBV5-1
CASSPGVAGVPPNEQFF	TRBV9
CATSDAGQGSDTQYF	TRBV24-1
CASSQWSLNTEAFF	TRBV6-5
CASRFSGTTEGYTF	TRBV19
CASSAAPRDKAFF	TRBV9
CASRTPFTDTQYF	TRBV6-5
CASSSTADRMNTEAFF	TRBV7-3
CASSTGSGRQTQYF	TRBV14
CASSQGTGNGYTF	TRBV3-1/TRBV3-2
CASSTGASGFQETQYF	TRBV5-4
CASSPLGGSVDTQYF	TRBV7-2
CSVGQGRAGELFF	TRBV29-1
CASSAPFRVVNTEAFF	TRBV19
CASRQLGGDIQYF	TRBV5-4
CASSRASDRYLTEAFF	TRBV3-1/TRBV3-2
CASSSGLAGTETQYF	TRBV9
CASSNIQGLSEAFF	TRBV19
CASSRTGGITLHF	TRBV5-6
CASSDLEQFF	TRBV6-1
CASSRRGIGAISYNEQFF	TRBV19
CASSDSTETGELFF	TRBV6-4
CASAALTANQPQHF	TRBV2
CASSLTSWGDTQYF	TRBV27
CASSQDYRGRMTATNEKLFF	TRBV4-3
CAWSVLAGGPLDTQYF	TRBV30
CASSQVIRENCGETQYF	TRBV23-1
CASSLDWTGRYEQYF	TRBV5-6
CASARGVNSPLHF	TRBV6-5
CASSIASGYGYTF	TRBV19
CASSLTVNTGELFF	TRBV7-3
CASSLRPLQPQHF	TRBV12-3/TRBV12-4
CASSRIRRGGPNSPLHF	TRBV7-2
CASSEDRRNTEAFF	TRBV28
CASSLGSSGYEQYF	TRBV7-8
CASSVGGASSTDTQYF	TRBV9
CASSLRGVSYEQYF	TRBV27
CASSQYSGRSAYNEQFF	TRBV4-3
CASSASGSYGYTF	TRBV13
CASSSHHGGGNQPQHF	TRBV28
CASSPGQGLVSPLHF	TRBV3-1/TRBV3-2
CASSSQAGASYNEQFF	TRBV7-7
CASSEEGAGANVLTF	TRBV6-1
CASSPFYEQYF	TRBV14
CAWGRQVGNTIYF	TRBV30
CATSDPGTGGDRGVFLSGF	TRBV24-1